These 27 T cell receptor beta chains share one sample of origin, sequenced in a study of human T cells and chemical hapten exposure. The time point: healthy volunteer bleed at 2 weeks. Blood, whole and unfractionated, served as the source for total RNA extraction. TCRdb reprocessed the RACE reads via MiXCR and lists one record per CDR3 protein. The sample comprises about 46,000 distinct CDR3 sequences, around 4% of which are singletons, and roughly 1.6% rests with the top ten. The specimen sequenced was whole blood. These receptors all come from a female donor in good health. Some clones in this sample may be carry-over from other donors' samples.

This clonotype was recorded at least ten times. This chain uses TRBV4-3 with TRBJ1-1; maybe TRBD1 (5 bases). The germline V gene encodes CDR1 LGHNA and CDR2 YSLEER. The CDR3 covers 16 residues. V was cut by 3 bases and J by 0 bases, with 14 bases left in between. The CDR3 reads CASSQGTGALNTEAFF. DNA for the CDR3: TGCGCCAGCAGCCAGGGGACCGGGGCCCTGAACACTGAAGCTTTCTTT.

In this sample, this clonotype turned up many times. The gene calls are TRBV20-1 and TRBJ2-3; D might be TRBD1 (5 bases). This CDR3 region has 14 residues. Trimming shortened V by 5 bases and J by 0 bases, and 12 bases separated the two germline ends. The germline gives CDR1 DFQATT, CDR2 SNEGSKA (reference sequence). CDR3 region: CSAPGAPSTDTQYF. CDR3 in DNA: TGCAGTGCTCCTGGGGCTCCTAGCACAGATACGCAGTATTTT.

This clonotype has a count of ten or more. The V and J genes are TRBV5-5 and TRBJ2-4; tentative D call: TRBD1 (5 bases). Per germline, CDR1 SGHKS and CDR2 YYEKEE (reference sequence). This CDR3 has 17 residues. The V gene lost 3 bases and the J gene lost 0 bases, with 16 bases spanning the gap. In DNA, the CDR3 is TGTGCCAGCAGCTGGGGTGTGGGGCTCTCAGCCAAAAACATTCAGTACTTC. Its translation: CASSWGVGLSAKNIQYF. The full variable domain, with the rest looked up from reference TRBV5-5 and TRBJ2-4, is DAGVTQSPTHLIKTRGQQVTLRCSPISGHKSVSWYQQVLGQGPQFIFQYYEKEERGRGNFPDRFSARQFPNYSSELNVNALLLGDSALYLCASSWGVGLSAKNIQYFGAGTRLSVL.

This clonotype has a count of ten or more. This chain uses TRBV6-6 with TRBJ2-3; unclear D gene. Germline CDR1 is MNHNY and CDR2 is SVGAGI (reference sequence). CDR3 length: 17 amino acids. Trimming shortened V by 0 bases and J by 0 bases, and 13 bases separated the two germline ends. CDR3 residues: CASSYSRAPTSTDTQYF. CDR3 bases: TGTGCCAGCAGTTACTCTCGGGCACCCACTAGCACAGATACGCAGTATTTT.

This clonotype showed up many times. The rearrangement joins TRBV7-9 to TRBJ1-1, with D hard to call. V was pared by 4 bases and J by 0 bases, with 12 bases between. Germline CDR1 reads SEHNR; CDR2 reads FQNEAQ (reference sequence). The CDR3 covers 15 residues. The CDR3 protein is CASSSQTSMNTEAFF. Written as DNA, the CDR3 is TGTGCCAGCAGCTCCCAAACGTCCATGAACACTGAAGCTTTCTTT. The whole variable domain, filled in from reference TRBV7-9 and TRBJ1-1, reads DTGVSQNPRHKITKRGQNVTFRCDPISEHNRLYWYRQTLGQGPEFLTYFQNEAQLEKSRLLSDRFSAERPKGSFSTLEIQRTEQGDSAMYLCASSSQTSMNTEAFFGQGTRLTVV.

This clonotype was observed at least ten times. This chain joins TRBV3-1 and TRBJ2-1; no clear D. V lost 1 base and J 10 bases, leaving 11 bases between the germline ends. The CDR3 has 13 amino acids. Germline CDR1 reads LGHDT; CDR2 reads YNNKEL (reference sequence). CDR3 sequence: CASSQGSSVEQFF. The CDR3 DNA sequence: TGTGCCAGCAGCCAAGGTTCCAGCGTAGAGCAGTTCTTC.

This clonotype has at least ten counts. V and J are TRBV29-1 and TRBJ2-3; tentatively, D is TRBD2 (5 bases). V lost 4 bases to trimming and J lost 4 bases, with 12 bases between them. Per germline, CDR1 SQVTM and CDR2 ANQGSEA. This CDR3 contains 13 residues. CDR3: CSVVRGIADTQYF. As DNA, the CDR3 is TGCAGCGTTGTGCGAGGGATTGCAGATACGCAGTATTTT.

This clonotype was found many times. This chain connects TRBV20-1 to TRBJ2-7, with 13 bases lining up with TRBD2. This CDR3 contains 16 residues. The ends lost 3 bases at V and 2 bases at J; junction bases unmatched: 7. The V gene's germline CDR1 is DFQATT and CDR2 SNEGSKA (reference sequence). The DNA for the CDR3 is TGCAGTGCTAGTCAACTAGCGGGGGGGCCGCCCTACGAGCAGTACTTC. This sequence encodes CSASQLAGGPPYEQYF.

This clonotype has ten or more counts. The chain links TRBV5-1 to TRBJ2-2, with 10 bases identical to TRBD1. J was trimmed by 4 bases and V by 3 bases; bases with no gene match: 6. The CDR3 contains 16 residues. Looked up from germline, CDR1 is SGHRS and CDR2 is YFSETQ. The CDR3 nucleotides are TGCGCCAGCAGCTCTCAGGGACAGGGGACCACCGGGGAGCTGTTTTTT. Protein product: CASSSQGQGTTGELFF.

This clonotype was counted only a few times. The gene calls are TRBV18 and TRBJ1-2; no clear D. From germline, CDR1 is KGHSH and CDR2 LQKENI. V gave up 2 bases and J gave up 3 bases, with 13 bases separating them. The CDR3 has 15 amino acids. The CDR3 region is CASSPEVRRHYGYTF. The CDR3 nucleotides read TGTGCCAGCTCACCAGAGGTTAGGAGGCACTATGGCTACACCTTC.

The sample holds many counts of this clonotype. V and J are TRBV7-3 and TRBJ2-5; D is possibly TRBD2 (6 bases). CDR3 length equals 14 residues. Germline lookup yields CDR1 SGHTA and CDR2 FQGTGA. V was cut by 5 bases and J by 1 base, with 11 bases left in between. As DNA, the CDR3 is TGTGCCAGCAGCCCCGGGGGAATCCAAGAGACCCAGTACTTC. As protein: CASSPGGIQETQYF.

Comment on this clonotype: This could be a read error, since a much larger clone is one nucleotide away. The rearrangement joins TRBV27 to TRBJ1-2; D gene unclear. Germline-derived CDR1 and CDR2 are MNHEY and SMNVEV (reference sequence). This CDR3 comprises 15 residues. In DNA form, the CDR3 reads TGTGCCAGCAGTTTATTACCGCCTACTAACTATGGCGACACCTTC. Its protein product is CASSLLPPTNYGDTF.

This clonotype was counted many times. The CDR3 DNA reads as TGTGCCAGCAGCTTCGGGACTGCGGGAAGATACGAGCAGTACTTC. Its translation: CASSFGTAGRYEQYF. The gene calls are TRBV7-9 and TRBJ2-7; D possibly corresponds to TRBD2 (6 bases). The germline gives CDR1 SEHNR, CDR2 FQNEAQ (reference sequence). This CDR3 comprises 15 residues. The V end lost 3 bases, the J end lost 4 bases, and 16 bases lay between the germline ends.

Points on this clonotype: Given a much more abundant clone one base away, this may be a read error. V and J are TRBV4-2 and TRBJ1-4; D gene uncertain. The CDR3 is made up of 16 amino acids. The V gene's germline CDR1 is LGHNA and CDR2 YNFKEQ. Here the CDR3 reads CTSSQGLDSRVEKLFF. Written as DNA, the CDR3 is TGTACCAGCAGCCAAGGGTTGGATTCCCGGGTTGAAAAACTGTTTTTT.

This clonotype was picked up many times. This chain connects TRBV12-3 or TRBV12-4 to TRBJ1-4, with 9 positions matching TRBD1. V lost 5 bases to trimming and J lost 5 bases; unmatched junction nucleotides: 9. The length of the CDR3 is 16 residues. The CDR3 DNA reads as TGTGCCAGCAGTGAGTCTTCCGGGACAGGGAATGAAAAACTGTTTTTT. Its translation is CASSESSGTGNEKLFF.

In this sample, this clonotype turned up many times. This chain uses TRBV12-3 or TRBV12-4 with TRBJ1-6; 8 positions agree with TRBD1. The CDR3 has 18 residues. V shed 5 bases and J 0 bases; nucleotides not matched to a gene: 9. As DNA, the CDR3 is TGTGCCAGCAGTATTAGCAGGGGGCGAACCTCCTATAATTCACCCCTCCACTTT. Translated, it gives CASSISRGRTSYNSPLHF.

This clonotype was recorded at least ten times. The CDR3 DNA sequence: TGTGCCAGCAGTGTCCAGGGGGTGACATCCTACGAGCAGTACTTC. It translates to CASSVQGVTSYEQYF. The J gene is TRBJ2-7, the V gene TRBV12-3 or TRBV12-4; 7 bases line up with TRBD1. The CDR3 loop spans 15 amino acids. V was clipped by 5 bases and J by 1 base; unmatched bases: 8.

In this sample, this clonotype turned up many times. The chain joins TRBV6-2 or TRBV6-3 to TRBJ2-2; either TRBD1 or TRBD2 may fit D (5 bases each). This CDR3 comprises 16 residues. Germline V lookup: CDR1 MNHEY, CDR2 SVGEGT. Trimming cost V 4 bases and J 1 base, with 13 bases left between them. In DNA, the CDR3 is TGTGCCAGCAGTTTGGAGTCAGGGAGGAACACCGGGGAGCTGTTTTTT. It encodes CASSLESGRNTGELFF.

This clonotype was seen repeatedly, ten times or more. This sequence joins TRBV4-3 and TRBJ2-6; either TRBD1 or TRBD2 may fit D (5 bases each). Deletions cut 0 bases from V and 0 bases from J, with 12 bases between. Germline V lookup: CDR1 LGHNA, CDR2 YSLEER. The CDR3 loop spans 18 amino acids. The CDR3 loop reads CASSQDPAGSSGANVLTF. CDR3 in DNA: TGCGCCAGCAGCCAAGATCCAGCAGGGAGCTCTGGGGCCAACGTCCTGACTTTC.

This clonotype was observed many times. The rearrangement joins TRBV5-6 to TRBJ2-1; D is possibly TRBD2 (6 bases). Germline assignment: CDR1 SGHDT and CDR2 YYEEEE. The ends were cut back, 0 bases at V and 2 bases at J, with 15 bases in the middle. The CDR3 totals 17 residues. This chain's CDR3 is CASSLAKRRGTYNEQFF. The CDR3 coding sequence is TGTGCCAGCAGCTTGGCCAAGCGGAGGGGTACCTACAATGAGCAGTTCTTC.

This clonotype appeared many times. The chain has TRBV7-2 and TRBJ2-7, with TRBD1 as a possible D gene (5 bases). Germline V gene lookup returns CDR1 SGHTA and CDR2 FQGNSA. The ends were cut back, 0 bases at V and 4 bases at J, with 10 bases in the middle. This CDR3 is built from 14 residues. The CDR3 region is CASSLAGARYEQYF. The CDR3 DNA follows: TGTGCCAGCAGCTTAGCAGGGGCGAGGTACGAGCAGTACTTC. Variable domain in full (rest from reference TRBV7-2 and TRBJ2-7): GAGVSQSPSNKVTEKGKDVELRCDPISGHTALYWYRQSLGQGLEFLIYFQGNSAPDKSGLPSDRFSAERTGGSVSTLTIQRTQQEDSAVYLCASSLAGARYEQYFGPGTRLTVT.

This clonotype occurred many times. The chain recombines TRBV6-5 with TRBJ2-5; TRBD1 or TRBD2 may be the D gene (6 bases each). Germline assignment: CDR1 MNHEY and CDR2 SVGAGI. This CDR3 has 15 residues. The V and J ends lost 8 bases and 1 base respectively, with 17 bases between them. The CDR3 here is CASVRSGGFQETQYF. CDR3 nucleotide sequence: TGTGCCAGCGTGCGGTCCGGGGGCTTCCAAGAGACCCAGTACTTC.

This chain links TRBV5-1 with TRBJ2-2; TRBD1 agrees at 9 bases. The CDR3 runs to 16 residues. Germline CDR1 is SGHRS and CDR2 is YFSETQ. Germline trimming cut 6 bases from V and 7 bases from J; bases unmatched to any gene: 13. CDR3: CASKGSWTGAGGELFF. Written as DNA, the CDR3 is TGCGCCAGCAAGGGTTCGTGGACAGGGGCCGGCGGGGAGCTGTTTTTT.

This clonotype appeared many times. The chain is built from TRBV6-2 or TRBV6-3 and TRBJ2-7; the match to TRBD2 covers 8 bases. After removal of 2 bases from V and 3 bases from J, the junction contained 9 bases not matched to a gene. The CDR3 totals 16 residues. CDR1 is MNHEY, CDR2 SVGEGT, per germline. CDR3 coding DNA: TGTGCCAGCAGTTACGGTATTAGCGGGGAGAGCTACGAGCAGTACTTC. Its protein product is CASSYGISGESYEQYF.

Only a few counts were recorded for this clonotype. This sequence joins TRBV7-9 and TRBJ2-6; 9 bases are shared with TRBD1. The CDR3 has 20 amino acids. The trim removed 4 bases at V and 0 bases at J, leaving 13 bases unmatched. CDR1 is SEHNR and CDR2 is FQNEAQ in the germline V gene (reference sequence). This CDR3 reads CASSYKAGTGPRSGANVLTF. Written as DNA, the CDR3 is TGTGCCAGCAGCTACAAGGCCGGGACAGGGCCCCGCTCTGGGGCCAACGTCCTGACTTTC.

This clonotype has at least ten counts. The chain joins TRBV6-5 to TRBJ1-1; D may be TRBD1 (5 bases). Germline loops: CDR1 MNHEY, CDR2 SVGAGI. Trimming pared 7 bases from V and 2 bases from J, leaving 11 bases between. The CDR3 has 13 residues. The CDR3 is CASTRGFNTEAFF. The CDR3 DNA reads TGTGCCAGCACTCGGGGGTTTAACACTGAAGCTTTCTTT.

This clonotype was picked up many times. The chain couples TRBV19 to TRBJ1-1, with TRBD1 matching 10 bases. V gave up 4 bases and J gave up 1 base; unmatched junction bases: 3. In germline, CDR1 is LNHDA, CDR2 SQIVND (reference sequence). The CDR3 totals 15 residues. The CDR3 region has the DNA TGTGCCAGTAGTACTTGGACAGGGGGGAACACTGAAGCTTTCTTT. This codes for CASSTWTGGNTEAFF.